Listed here are 14 T cell receptor beta chains from one sample, sequenced in a study of blood T cells in healthy people across ages. PCR was performed a second time for about 7 to 12 cycles using a sample-barcoded 5' primer and a J-beta primer mix. Via MiXCR, TCRdb re-called the 5' RACE reads, giving one row per CDR3 protein. The sample consists of 700,000 or so distinct CDR3 sequences, approximately 22% of them appearing once. The sample taken for sequencing was blood. The receptor source for this set is a man aged 65-85 years in good health.

The V and J genes are TRBV6-6 and TRBJ2-5, with D possibly being TRBD2 (6 bases). Matching the DNA end better, TRBJ2-7 makes the J call doubtful. Germline V lookup: CDR1 MNHNY, CDR2 SVGAGI (reference sequence). The CDR3 extends over 13 amino acids. The CDR3 DNA follows: TGTGCCAGCACCCCTGGAGGGGTCTACGAGCAGTACGTC. It translates to CASTPGGVYEQYV.

The chain carries TRBV27 and TRBJ1-3, with D perhaps TRBD1 (6 bases). The CDR3 consists of 16 residues. CDR1 is MNHEY, CDR2 SMNVEV, per germline (reference sequence). The V end lost 4 bases, the J end lost 3 bases, and 16 bases lay between the germline ends. The CDR3 bases are TGTGCCAGCAGTTCCCTCTCACAGGGTTTTGGAAACACCATATATTTT. It is translated as CASSSLSQGFGNTIYF.

The genes are TRBV9 and TRBJ2-5; 12 nucleotides agree with TRBD2. Trimming removed 3 bases from V and 0 bases from J; junction bases left unmatched: 6. The CDR3 is 17 residues long. The germline V gene encodes CDR1 SGDLS and CDR2 YYNGEE. The CDR3 protein is CASSAGGTSGYQETQYF. The CDR3 DNA reads TGTGCCAGCAGCGCAGGAGGGACTAGCGGGTACCAAGAGACCCAGTACTTC.

The V call is TRBV5-1, the J call TRBJ2-5; 7 bases match TRBD1. CDR1 is SGHRS and CDR2 is YFSETQ in the germline V gene. V lost 1 base to trimming and J lost 3 bases; unmatched junction nucleotides: 3. The CDR3 spans 14 residues. In DNA, the CDR3 is TGCGCCAGCAGCTTGATGGACAGGAAAGAGACCCAGTACTTC. Translation gives CASSLMDRKETQYF. The full variable domain, its missing parts supplied by reference TRBV5-1 and TRBJ2-5, is KAGVTQTPRYLIKTRGQQVTLSCSPISGHRSVSWYQQTPGQGLQFLFEYFSETQRNKGNFPGRFSGRQFSNSRSEMNVSTLELGDSALYLCASSLMDRKETQYFGPGTRLLVL.

This chain uses TRBV6-5 with TRBJ2-5; D unclear. The DNA end is a closer match to TRBJ2-7, so the J assignment may be wrong. This CDR3 spans 15 amino acids. Germline CDR1 reads MNHEY; CDR2 reads SVGAGI. The CDR3 DNA reads TGTGCCAGCAGGCCTTCCTACACCTTCTCCTACGAGCAGTACTTC. It specifies CASRPSYTFSYEQYF.

The rearrangement links TRBV24-1 to TRBJ2-3; 11 positions match TRBD2. V lost 4 bases, J lost 5 bases, and 7 bases stayed unmatched. Per the germline V gene, CDR1 is KGHDR and CDR2 is SFDVKD. The CDR3 has 16 amino acids. This chain's CDR3 is CATSDRSGGAGDTQYF. In DNA form, the CDR3 reads TGTGCCACCAGTGACCGTAGCGGGGGGGCCGGAGATACGCAGTATTTT.

This clonotype was recorded once. The rearrangement links TRBV29-1 to TRBJ1-1; no definite D call. The CDR3 is 13 residues long. Germline loops: CDR1 SQVTM, CDR2 ANQGSEA. The V and J ends lost 3 bases and 0 bases respectively, with 8 bases between them. CDR3 in DNA: TGCAGCGTTGAGGGTGAATTGAACACTGAAGCTTTCTTT. This codes for CSVEGELNTEAFF.

In its sample, this clonotype was seen a few times. The chain joins TRBV27 to TRBJ2-5; D may correspond to TRBD1 or TRBD2 (6 bases each). The better agreement between TRBJ2-1 and the DNA end casts doubt on the J call. Germline lookup yields CDR1 MNHEY and CDR2 SMNVEV (reference sequence). The CDR3 loop spans 16 amino acids. CDR3: CASSFLGGGPSNEQFF. The CDR3 coding sequence is TGTGCCAGCAGTTTCCTTGGAGGGGGGCCGTCCAATGAGCAGTTCTTC.

J is TRBJ2-5 and V is TRBV7-9; D might be TRBD1 (5 bases). This CDR3 is 15 amino acids long. Per the germline V gene, CDR1 is SEHNR and CDR2 is FQNEAQ (reference sequence). V was trimmed by 6 bases and J by 4 bases, leaving 18 bases between them. The DNA for the CDR3 is TGTGCCAGCAGTTCAGTGGGGCCGGACGGAGAGACCCAGTACTTC. This encodes CASSSVGPDGETQYF.

This chain links TRBV20-1 with TRBJ2-1; 9 nucleotides line up with TRBD2. CDR3 size: 12 residues. Germline CDR1 is DFQATT and CDR2 is SNEGSKA (reference sequence). In DNA form, the CDR3 reads TGCAGCGGGCAGCGGGGGGCCTATGAGCAGTTCTTC. Its protein product is CSGQRGAYEQFF.

This clonotype was seen a few times. The chain employs TRBV28 and TRBJ1-2; 11 bases agree with TRBD1. The trim removed 6 bases at V and 2 bases at J, leaving 11 bases unmatched. CDR1 MDHEN and CDR2 SYDVKM come from the germline V gene. This CDR3 contains 17 residues. The DNA for the CDR3 is TGTGCCAGCAGCCGTCCCGGGACAGGGGGAGGAAACTATGGCTACACCTTC. The encoded protein is CASSRPGTGGGNYGYTF.

V is TRBV6-6 and J is TRBJ2-3; D call uncertain. The CDR3 is 15 amino acids. CDR1 and CDR2 (germline): MNHNY, SVGAGI (reference sequence). Trimming shortened V by 2 bases and J by 0 bases, and 9 bases separated the two germline ends. CDR3 sequence reads: CASSYIAVSTDTQYF. CDR3 nucleotide sequence: TGTGCCAGCAGTTACATAGCAGTTAGCACAGATACGCAGTATTTT.

This clonotype has more than one count but fewer than ten. This chain connects TRBV20-1 to TRBJ1-2; D is unresolved. The CDR3 spans 11 residues. Germline lookup yields CDR1 DFQATT and CDR2 SNEGSKA (reference sequence). V lost 0 bases and J 5 bases, leaving 4 bases between the germline ends. The CDR3 nucleotides are TGCAGTGCTAGAGACAGTTATGGCTACACCTTC. This encodes CSARDSYGYTF.

This clonotype was recorded at least ten times. The chain employs TRBV20-1 and TRBJ2-3; weak D call: TRBD2 (6 bases). CDR3 size: 16 residues. CDR1 DFQATT and CDR2 SNEGSKA come from the germline V gene (reference sequence). V dropped 5 bases and J dropped 3 bases, with 21 bases sitting between them. CDR3 amino acids: CSAEGRDLDRTDTQYF. The CDR3 DNA sequence: TGCAGTGCTGAAGGAAGGGACTTGGATAGGACAGATACGCAGTATTTT.